Reported below is one T cell receptor beta chain. This clonotype appeared a few times. Its binding antigen is unknown. Base qualities were left out, and no much larger clone turns up one base away. These data come from a study of post-analysis software for immune sequencing data (dated by TCRdb to 2014 to 2015). A note on the overall study: Relapsing-remitting, secondary progressive and progressive-relapsing multiple sclerosis were recorded as disease courses, and subtype annotation was lacking for some patients. The multiple sclerosis patient repertoires were compared with about a dozen previously published healthy control repertoires from donors aged 6 to 25 years. A subset of samples was prepared in parallel using single-end sample barcoding, then pooled and co-amplified after Illumina adapter ligation.

CDR1 SGHRS and CDR2 YFSETQ were looked up in the germline V gene. CDR3 length: 16 amino acids, cysteine to phenylalanine. Only the CDR3 portion is preserved as DNA: 48 bases, with reading frame beginning at the first base. Clipping removes 4 bases from V and 2 bases from J, with 5 as the unmatched junction base count. Libraries were constructed by PCR. For sequencing, an Illumina HiSeq 2500 was employed. To reduce PCR and sequencing biases, unique molecular identifiers were incorporated into the TCR beta cDNA libraries. Roughly 0.5 million cDNA molecules were obtained per 1 to 10 million input T cells, so each molecule approximated one T cell. Patient libraries were prepared and sequenced with the same protocol used for the earlier healthy control dataset. Samples belonging to the same batch were prepared together, multiplexed and sequenced on a shared HiSeq lane. The paper's processing steps were these. Raw barcoded reads were processed with MIGEC, discarding single-read molecular identifier groups before consensus assembly and CDR3 extraction. Clonotype tables were post-analysed with VDJtools, and diversity was normalized by down-sampling all datasets to the smallest sample size. Repertoire overlap clustering matched CDR3 amino acid but not nucleotide sequences to correct batch-related cross-sample contamination. TCRdb trimmed the raw reads at Q25, called clones with MiXCR and kept productive beta chains. Every entry covers one CDR3 protein and lists the most common genes and DNA from its rows. The V and J calls and clone size are TCRdb's, not the authors'. The sample records a few hundred thousand distinct CDR3 sequences, less than 40% of which are singletons. The ten largest account for 13% of the sample.

What the study reported, not specific to this receptor: Normalized Chao1 diversity was significantly lower in multiple sclerosis patients than controls, suggesting substantial peripheral T-cell clonal expansion. The control group was slightly older than the multiple sclerosis patient group. When samples were clustered directly using the F measure, samples prepared in the same batch co-clustered strongly, which prompted a batch-effect correction. Patients showed significantly higher frequencies than controls for a handful of TRBV segments, among them TRBV5-6, TRBV5-1 and TRBV20-1.

TCR beta repertoires were profiled from peripheral blood of about a dozen young patients with multiple sclerosis to demonstrate the VDJtools post-analysis software. The multiple sclerosis patients were children and adolescents between roughly 6 and 16 years of age. The chain links TRBV5-1 with TRBJ2-5, and 13 bases in between align with TRBD2. Sequences were obtained from blood. The receptor comes from a girl aged 5-17 years with multiple sclerosis. The sequenced DNA: TGCGCCAGCAGCCTTGGGACTAGCGGGGAGCAAGAGACCCAGTACTTC. It codes for CASSLGTSGEQETQYF.